The rows below give T cell receptor beta chains drawn from one sample of a study of T-cell memory formation after mild COVID-19. One entry per CDR3 protein, called by TCRdb with MiXCR from the 5' RACE reads. The sample shows more than 200,000 distinct CDR3 sequences, about 17% of them seen only once. The sequencing sample was made of PBMCs or a T cell subset sorted from them (not recorded which). The receptor set was obtained from a man between 18 and 35 years old who had mild COVID-19 (a few samples of this study predate the infection). Cell type and time point are not known. The conserved cysteine and the conserved F or W are not part of the CDR3 here.

j_call: TRBJ2-3
v_call: TRBV20-1
cdr3_length: 12
cdr3_aa: SARLAGVMDTQY

j_call: TRBJ2-1
v_call: TRBV20-1
cdr3_length: 9
cdr3_aa: SATMYNEQF

j_call: TRBJ2-1
v_call: TRBV4-3
cdr3_length: 14
cdr3_aa: ASSPDLAETYNEQF

j_call: TRBJ1-5
v_call: TRBV20-1
cdr3_length: 12
cdr3_aa: SASGGNSNQPQH

j_call: TRBJ2-1
v_call: TRBV10-3
cdr3_length: 10
cdr3_aa: AIRLAGFQQF

j_call: TRBJ1-6
v_call: TRBV11-3
cdr3_length: 12
cdr3_aa: ASSLTGTNSPLH

j_call: TRBJ1-2
v_call: TRBV10-3
cdr3_length: 11
cdr3_aa: AISESRAFGYT

j_call: TRBJ1-1
v_call: TRBV7-9
cdr3_length: 11
cdr3_aa: ASRQGAHTEAF

j_call: TRBJ2-3
v_call: TRBV11-2
cdr3_length: 13
cdr3_aa: ASSPDMWGTDTQY

j_call: TRBJ2-3
v_call: TRBV28
cdr3_length: 11
cdr3_aa: ASDRGGTDTQY

j_call: TRBJ2-1
v_call: TRBV6-5
cdr3_length: 14
cdr3_aa: ASSYRGRAEYNEQF

j_call: TRBJ2-2
v_call: TRBV24-1
cdr3_length: 9
cdr3_aa: ATSDTGELF

j_call: TRBJ1-1
v_call: TRBV4-3
cdr3_length: 11
cdr3_aa: ASSRQGLTEAF

j_call: TRBJ2-3
v_call: TRBV2
cdr3_length: 13
cdr3_aa: ASSLASTRTDTQY

j_call: TRBJ2-3
v_call: TRBV20-1
cdr3_length: 14
cdr3_aa: SARPGGLDRGDTQY

j_call: TRBJ1-1
v_call: TRBV7-3
cdr3_length: 12
cdr3_aa: ASSLLRGDTEAF

j_call: TRBJ2-3
v_call: TRBV5-6
cdr3_length: 13
cdr3_aa: ASRMLGAGTDTQY

j_call: TRBJ1-1
v_call: TRBV12-3/TRBV12-4
cdr3_length: 12
cdr3_aa: ASSWDRSNTEAF

j_call: TRBJ1-5
v_call: TRBV12-3/TRBV12-4
cdr3_length: 15
cdr3_aa: ASSLDRLVGRDQPQH

j_call: TRBJ2-1
v_call: TRBV30
cdr3_length: 13
cdr3_aa: AWSVRIGDGNEQF

j_call: TRBJ2-5
v_call: TRBV5-1
cdr3_length: 13
cdr3_aa: ASSNGLAMAETQY

j_call: TRBJ1-5
v_call: TRBV29-1
cdr3_length: 10
cdr3_aa: SVGDGNQPQH

j_call: TRBJ1-6
v_call: TRBV18
cdr3_length: 15
cdr3_aa: ASSPFAPGQGKSPLH

j_call: TRBJ2-7
v_call: TRBV19
cdr3_length: 11
cdr3_aa: ASSARPHYEQY

j_call: TRBJ2-3
v_call: TRBV7-2
cdr3_length: 12
cdr3_aa: ASSLGASTDTQY

j_call: TRBJ1-1
v_call: TRBV20-1
cdr3_length: 11
cdr3_aa: SASEGMNTEAF

j_call: TRBJ2-5
v_call: TRBV3-1
cdr3_length: 13
cdr3_aa: ASSQTGLPSGTQY

j_call: TRBJ1-5
v_call: TRBV10-3
cdr3_length: 11
cdr3_aa: AIRQGAGQPQH

j_call: TRBJ2-2
v_call: TRBV7-2
cdr3_length: 14
cdr3_aa: ASSTLAGGHAGELF

j_call: TRBJ2-3
v_call: TRBV7-9
cdr3_length: 10
cdr3_aa: ASSLVVGTQY

j_call: TRBJ1-5
v_call: TRBV27
cdr3_length: 12
cdr3_aa: ASSPRTGPMAQH

j_call: TRBJ1-5
v_call: TRBV5-5
cdr3_length: 13
cdr3_aa: ASSSPGQGPQPQH

j_call: TRBJ2-1
v_call: TRBV7-9
cdr3_length: 11
cdr3_aa: ASSLGNYNEQF

j_call: TRBJ1-2
v_call: TRBV6-2/TRBV6-3
cdr3_length: 12
cdr3_aa: ASSTPRGGVGYT

j_call: TRBJ2-5
v_call: TRBV20-1
cdr3_length: 11
cdr3_aa: SARPSGKETQY

j_call: TRBJ1-2
v_call: TRBV11-2
cdr3_length: 14
cdr3_aa: ASSLEGRGGNYGYT

j_call: TRBJ1-5
v_call: TRBV7-9
cdr3_length: 14
cdr3_aa: ASSSGEWTGHQPQH

j_call: TRBJ2-7
v_call: TRBV6-2/TRBV6-3
cdr3_length: 17
cdr3_aa: ASSTGPNRVRELSYEQY

j_call: TRBJ2-6
v_call: TRBV7-2
cdr3_length: 15
cdr3_aa: ASSLGVGFSGANVLT

j_call: TRBJ2-3
v_call: TRBV12-3/TRBV12-4
cdr3_length: 11
cdr3_aa: ASSFGEINTQY

j_call: TRBJ2-5
v_call: TRBV7-2
cdr3_length: 12
cdr3_aa: ASSYQGLGETQY

j_call: TRBJ1-1
v_call: TRBV6-1
cdr3_length: 11
cdr3_aa: ASSVTDRGQAF

j_call: TRBJ2-2
v_call: TRBV18
cdr3_length: 12
cdr3_aa: AVYRDRGTGELF

j_call: TRBJ2-7
v_call: TRBV20-1
cdr3_length: 10
cdr3_aa: SAGGLSHEQY

j_call: TRBJ2-3
v_call: TRBV7-8
cdr3_length: 13
cdr3_aa: ASTYRPWARDTQY

j_call: TRBJ1-1
v_call: TRBV28
cdr3_length: 12
cdr3_aa: ASSWLSGGTEAF

j_call: TRBJ2-1
v_call: TRBV7-2
cdr3_length: 12
cdr3_aa: ASSNIRPDNEQF

j_call: TRBJ2-6
v_call: TRBV4-1
cdr3_length: 15
cdr3_aa: ASSQESTGLGANVLT

j_call: TRBJ1-5
v_call: TRBV12-3/TRBV12-4
cdr3_length: 12
cdr3_aa: ASTGDREDQPQH

j_call: TRBJ2-7
v_call: TRBV12-3/TRBV12-4
cdr3_length: 14
cdr3_aa: ASSWGLAGGGYEQY

j_call: TRBJ2-3
v_call: TRBV4-3
cdr3_length: 13
cdr3_aa: ASSQVVSSSDTQY

j_call: TRBJ1-1
v_call: TRBV7-2
cdr3_length: 10
cdr3_aa: ASSLDDSKAF

j_call: TRBJ1-2
v_call: TRBV7-9
cdr3_length: 13
cdr3_aa: ASSPGGTGGAGYT

j_call: TRBJ1-5
v_call: TRBV7-2
cdr3_length: 14
cdr3_aa: ASSLVVGMGNQPQH

j_call: TRBJ1-2
v_call: TRBV4-2
cdr3_length: 14
cdr3_aa: ASSQELEGSNYGYT

j_call: TRBJ2-6
v_call: TRBV6-2/TRBV6-3
cdr3_length: 13
cdr3_aa: ASSYRGTGANVLT

j_call: TRBJ1-2
v_call: TRBV25-1
cdr3_length: 11
cdr3_aa: ASSEFGATGYT

j_call: TRBJ2-2
v_call: TRBV5-1
cdr3_length: 15
cdr3_aa: ASSMEGALWSTGELF

j_call: TRBJ1-2
v_call: TRBV12-3/TRBV12-4
cdr3_length: 12
cdr3_aa: ASIPLQSNYGYT